Below, one TCR beta chain is given with its context. This clone was found many times. No cognate antigen has been identified for it. Base qualities are not provided; no much larger clone lies one nucleotide away. The library relied on PCR. The sample was run on an Illumina HiSeq 4000. The TCR beta-chain CDR3 region of each patient was profiled by high-throughput sequencing. The published analysis was carried out like this. Drawing on CDR3 differences between clinicopathological groups, the researchers built a classifier meant to tell apart patients with distant-metastatic papillary thyroid cancer. The Shannon index was used to measure repertoire diversity, and the Morisita-Horn index was used to measure how similar tumor and blood repertoires were. TCRdb redid the processing of the public reads, applying fastp at Q25 and MiXCR, and retained in-frame beta chains. TCRdb assigned the V and J calls; the authors' analysis was not used. Here the sample has approximately 35,000 clones; about a fifth occur a single time. The ten top clones hold less than 4% of the sample.

V has 2 bases trimmed and J has 8 bases trimmed; junction bases matching no gene number 9. The CDR3 starts with the cysteine, ends with the phenylalanine, and has 16 residues. The CDR3 DNA has 48 bases and is translated from base 1. The germline V gene provides CDR1 SGHAT and CDR2 FQNNGV. Before undergoing thyroid surgery, none of the patients had been given any kind of treatment. The study retrospectively analysed patient clinical samples collected from the early 2010s to the late 2010s using T-cell receptor beta sequencing. The sample is drawn from a study of metastatic and nonmetastatic thyroid tumors (dated by TCRdb to 2018 to 2020). About the investigation overall: Repertoires were compared across peripheral blood and tumor or nodule tissue samples from malignant and benign thyroid patients.

The study at large found these results: In both blood and tumor samples, TCR beta diversity was reported to be significantly higher in malignant tumors than in benign nodules.

This clonotype originated in a male donor with papillary thyroid cancer or a benign thyroid nodule (not recorded which). Some clones in this sample may be carry-over from other donors' samples. The sample taken for sequencing was tumor tissue. The chain links TRBV11-2 with TRBJ2-1, with 10 junctional bases fitting TRBD2. The nucleotide sequence is given as TGTGCCAGCAGCTTAAGGGGGGCTAGCGGGAGCCATGAGCAGTTCTTC. It codes for CASSLRGASGSHEQFF.